Each of the 10 T cell receptor beta chains below was sequenced from the same sample in a study of Ad26.COV2.S vaccination and SARS-CoV-2 variants. Regarding treatment: approximately 18 received Ad26.COV2.S at low or high dose, single or two shots; about 5 received placebo; per-sample allocation not given. Day 63 after the first vaccine or placebo injection was the time point for sampling. Clones were sequenced by immunoSEQ multiplex PCR, and TCRdb holds only the in-frame ones, with some missing. This table has 400,000 to 450,000 clones, around 91% appearing once. The sequencing used peripheral blood, collected in a trial of Ad26.COV2.S vaccine versus placebo. The receptors originated from a person aged 18-60 years who received the Ad26.COV2.S COVID-19 vaccine or a placebo.

The chain uses TRBV21-1 and TRBJ2-7; the table's D call of TRBD1 was not tested on the DNA. TRBV21-1 constitutes a pseudogene. The CDR3 extends over 17 amino acids. The CDR3 here is CASSKRGSGTGGHEQYF. CDR3 DNA: TGTGCCAGCAGCAAGAGGGGGTCCGGGACAGGGGGCCACGAGCAGTACTTC.

This chain links TRBV2 with TRBJ1-4, with D unclear. Trimming removed 6 bases at V and 2 bases at J, with 13 bases between. In germline, CDR1 is SNHLY, CDR2 FYNNEI. The CDR3 spans 15 residues. DNA for the CDR3: TGTGCCAGCAGGTTTCGGACGATGACTAATGAAAAACTGTTTTTT. It is translated as CASRFRTMTNEKLFF.

The chain joins TRBV15 to TRBJ2-1, with a possible D match to TRBD1 (6 bases). Per the germline V gene, CDR1 is LNHNV and CDR2 is YYDKDF (reference sequence). V shed 0 bases and J shed 9 bases, with 18 bases lying between them. The CDR3 sequence is 16 residues long. CDR3 sequence (DNA): TGTGCCACCAGCAGAGATGGTAGGGCAGGGGCTGGTGAGCAGTTCTTC. Translation gives CATSRDGRAGAGEQFF.

The chain joins TRBV7-9 to TRBJ2-5; possibly TRBD2 for D (5 bases). This CDR3 is built from 14 residues. CDR1 is SEHNR, CDR2 FQNEAQ, per germline (reference sequence). V was shortened by 1 base and J by 1 base, with 7 bases between the two germline ends. The CDR3 coding sequence is TGTGCCAGCAGCTTAGTGGACTTCCAAGAGACCCAGTACTTC. It specifies CASSLVDFQETQYF.

V is TRBV7-2 and J is TRBJ2-5; D gene ambiguous. This CDR3 has 14 residues. Trimming left V 2 bases short and J 1 base short, with 8 bases between. From germline, CDR1 is SGHTA and CDR2 FQGNSA. The CDR3 region is CASSLRGAQETQYF. The CDR3 DNA sequence: TGTGCCAGCAGCTTAAGAGGCGCCCAAGAGACCCAGTACTTC.

This clone appeared once. The rearrangement links TRBV30 to TRBJ1-3, with D possibly matching TRBD1 (5 bases). This CDR3 contains 14 residues. The V gene's germline CDR1 is GTSNPN and CDR2 SVGIG (reference sequence). V lost 6 bases, J lost 0 bases, and 12 bases lay in between. Written as DNA, the CDR3 is TGTGCCTGCATGGACGGGACCTCTGGAAACACCATATATTTT. It yields the protein CACMDGTSGNTIYF.

This clone showed up just a few times. The genes are TRBV6-5 and TRBJ1-6; 8 nucleotides line up with TRBD1. Trimming removed 4 bases from V and 7 bases from J; junction bases left unmatched: 3. The CDR3 is 14 amino acids. Germline V gene lookup returns CDR1 MNHEY and CDR2 SVGAGI. CDR3 sequence reads: CASSLQGGNSPLHF. The CDR3 coding sequence is TGTGCCAGCAGTTTACAGGGGGGCAATTCACCCCTCCACTTT.

DNA for the CDR3: TGTGCCAGCGAGGGACAGGGGAGATACGAGCAGTACTTC. Protein sequence: CASEGQGRYEQYF. The V call is TRBV2, the J call TRBJ2-7; 10 bases agree with TRBD1. The trim removed 8 bases at V and 4 bases at J, leaving 5 bases unmatched. The CDR3 is made up of 13 amino acids. Germline CDR1 and CDR2: SNHLY and FYNNEI.

This clone is a singleton in its sample. The J gene is TRBJ2-6, the V gene TRBV5-4; tentatively, D is TRBD2 (6 bases). Trimming took off 2 bases at V and 0 bases at J, with 15 bases between the two ends. Looked up from germline, CDR1 is SGHNT and CDR2 is YYREEE (reference sequence). This CDR3 comprises 18 residues. This chain's CDR3 is CASSFAGGTYSGANVLTF. The CDR3 coding sequence is TGTGCCAGCAGCTTCGCCGGCGGGACTTACTCTGGGGCCAACGTCCTGACTTTC.

The CDR3 nucleotides are TGTGCCAGCAGCCAAGGGACCCGGGGCGGGGAGCTGTTTTTT. This sequence encodes CASSQGTRGGELFF. The chain carries TRBV3-1 (or the pseudogene TRBV3-2) and TRBJ2-2; perhaps TRBD2 as D (5 bases). Trimming removed 1 base from V and 7 bases from J, with 10 bases in between. Germline CDR1 LGHDT, CDR2 YNNKEL (reference sequence). CDR3 length: 14 residues.